Presented here are 31 T cell receptor beta chains from one specimen sequenced in a study of shared clonotypes between healthy human individuals. Generated by immunoSEQ multiplex PCR, the TCRdb table keeps only in-frame clones and is missing some. This table has some 2,100,000 clones, approximately 94% appearing once. Input material: naive CD4+ T cells sorted from blood. As to subset: CD45RA+ positively selected. Every receptor here comes from a man in his late teens or twenties in good health.

A single count supports this clone. This chain uses TRBV4-1 with TRBJ2-3; 7 bases line up with TRBD2. Looked up from germline, CDR1 is MGHRA and CDR2 is YSYEKL. With V trimmed by 0 bases and J by 4 bases, 1 base remained unmatched. The CDR3 spans 14 residues. The chain's CDR3 is CASSQDRGADTQYF. CDR3 sequence (DNA): TGCGCCAGCAGCCAAGATCGGGGGGCAGATACGCAGTATTTT.

Comment on this clone: Different DNA sequences within this sample yield the same CDR3. The genes are TRBV6-5 and TRBJ1-5; TRBD1 aligns across 7 bases. Trimming took 5 bases from V and 4 from J; bases not matched to a gene: 2. There are 13 residues in the CDR3. Looked up from germline, CDR1 is MNHEY and CDR2 is SVGAGI. The CDR3 DNA is TGTGCCAGCAGTGGCAGGGGGAATCAGCCCCAGCATTTT. This encodes CASSGRGNQPQHF.

In the case of this clone: A read error may produce the germline difference seen at one junction end. V and J are TRBV6-1 and TRBJ2-7; TRBD1 is a possible D gene (6 bases). CDR1 is MNHNS and CDR2 is SASEGT in the germline V gene. This CDR3 spans 13 amino acids. CDR3 protein: CASRWGLAYEQYF. The CDR3 DNA reads as TGTGCCAGCAGGTGGGGGCTGGCCTATGAGCAGTACTTC.

The V call is TRBV7-9, the J call TRBJ2-3; D is unresolved. V was pared by 4 bases and J by 0 bases, with 11 bases between. The germline gives CDR1 SEHNR, CDR2 FQNEAQ (reference sequence). CDR3 size: 15 residues. The CDR3 loop reads CASSSVSSSTDTQYF. DNA for the CDR3: TGTGCCAGCAGCTCTGTAAGCTCTAGCACAGATACGCAGTATTTT.

V is TRBV6-1 and J is TRBJ1-4; D remains ambiguous. The length of the CDR3 is 14 residues. CDR1 is MNHNS and CDR2 is SASEGT in the germline V gene. V was pared by 6 bases and J by 4 bases, with 12 bases between. This chain's CDR3 is CASSRGLDNEKLFF. Written as DNA, the CDR3 is TGTGCCAGCAGCCGAGGGCTGGATAATGAAAAACTGTTTTTT.

The rearrangement uses TRBV30 and TRBJ2-5; weak D call: TRBD2 (5 bases). There are 13 residues in the CDR3. V was pared by 2 bases and J by 5 bases, with 12 bases between. Looked up from germline, CDR1 is GTSNPN and CDR2 is SVGIG (reference sequence). The CDR3 loop is CAWSPLSGETQYF. In DNA form, the CDR3 reads TGTGCCTGGAGTCCCCTTTCGGGGGAGACCCAGTACTTC.

The rearrangement uses TRBV19 and TRBJ1-1, with D possibly matching TRBD1 (5 bases). Germline V gives CDR1 LNHDA, CDR2 SQIVND (reference sequence). The length of the CDR3 is 14 residues. The germline V and J ends were trimmed by 6 bases and 5 bases, with 16 bases remaining between them. The CDR3 DNA reads as TGTGCCAGTAGCGCACGGGCAGGGCGAACTGAAGCTTTCTTT. Its translation is CASSARAGRTEAFF.

This sequence joins TRBV29-1 and TRBJ2-3, with a tentative D call TRBD1 (6 bases). The CDR3 has 11 amino acids. Trimming took 2 bases from V and 11 from J, leaving 11 bases between them. Germline V gene sequence: CDR1 SQVTM, CDR2 ANQGSEA. CDR3 nucleotide sequence: TGCAGCGTTGAAAAGATAGGGGGGCAGTATTTT. Translated, it gives CSVEKIGGQYF.

The rearrangement joins TRBV5-6 to TRBJ2-7, with TRBD1 identical over 7 bases. CDR3 length equals 15 residues. V gave up 4 bases and J gave up 3 bases; unmatched junction bases: 10. The germline gives CDR1 SGHDT, CDR2 YYEEEE. The CDR3 region is CASSPLDRDIYEQYF. The CDR3 DNA sequence: TGTGCCAGCAGCCCGCTCGACAGGGACATCTACGAGCAGTACTTC.

The V gene is TRBV11-2, the J gene TRBJ2-1; D may correspond to TRBD1 or TRBD2 (6 bases each). This CDR3 has 15 residues. The V end was cut by 5 bases, the J end by 6 bases, with 17 bases between. Germline V lookup: CDR1 SGHAT, CDR2 FQNNGV. Here the CDR3 DNA reads TGTGCCAGCAGCCCCAGGGCTCCGGGGGCCAATGAGCAGTTCTTC. This sequence encodes CASSPRAPGANEQFF.

V and J are TRBV5-6 and TRBJ1-6; D unclear. This CDR3 contains 14 residues. V lost 0 bases and J 6 bases, leaving 7 bases between the germline ends. Per the germline V gene, CDR1 is SGHDT and CDR2 is YYEEEE. Here the CDR3 DNA reads TGTGCCAGCAGCTTGGGTCAGGCTAATTCACCCCTCCACTTT. It encodes CASSLGQANSPLHF.

The rearrangement joins TRBV19 to TRBJ1-6; no firm D call. V was cut by 3 bases and J by 7 bases, with 13 bases left in between. The germline V gene encodes CDR1 LNHDA and CDR2 SQIVND (reference sequence). CDR3 length: 15 residues. This CDR3 is CASSIETVGNSPLHF. In DNA form, the CDR3 reads TGTGCCAGTAGTATCGAGACGGTGGGGAATTCACCCCTCCACTTT. The complete variable domain, with remaining parts taken from reference TRBV19 and TRBJ1-6, reads DGGITQSPKYLFRKEGQNVTLSCEQNLNHDAMYWYRQDPGQGLRLIYYSQIVNDFQKGDIAEGYSVSREKKESFPLTVTSAQKNPTAFYLCASSIETVGNSPLHFGNGTRLTVT.

The chain carries TRBV4-3 and TRBJ2-5, with D hard to call. Germline CDR1 LGHNA, CDR2 YSLEER. V gave up 0 bases and J gave up 5 bases, with 16 bases separating them. The CDR3 totals 16 residues. The CDR3 reads CASSQDSSQARETQYF. CDR3 sequence (DNA): TGCGCCAGCAGCCAAGATTCTAGTCAGGCCAGGGAGACCCAGTACTTC.

The rearrangement links TRBV5-1 to TRBJ2-2; no firm D call. Germline CDR1 reads SGHRS; CDR2 reads YFSETQ. This CDR3 is built from 14 residues. V dropped 4 bases and J dropped 4 bases, with 11 bases sitting between them. The CDR3, as DNA: TGCGCCAGCAGCCCCCTTGGGATCACCGGGGAGCTGTTTTTT. Translating gives CASSPLGITGELFF.

CDR3 nucleotide sequence: TGTGCCAGCAGACTAACTAGCGGGGGAGACAATGAGCAGTTCTTC. As protein: CASRLTSGGDNEQFF. The rearrangement joins TRBV6-1 to TRBJ2-1; 11 nucleotides line up with TRBD2. V shed 6 bases and J 5 bases; nucleotides not matched to a gene: 6. The germline gives CDR1 MNHNS, CDR2 SASEGT. CDR3 length: 15 amino acids.

This rearrangement joins TRBV10-3 to TRBJ2-3; D unclear. CDR1 is ENHRY and CDR2 is SYGVKD in the germline V gene. The CDR3 has 14 amino acids. V was cut by 4 bases and J by 2 bases, with 10 bases left in between. The CDR3 is CAISGLLSTDTQYF. The CDR3 nucleotides are TGTGCCATCAGTGGATTACTTTCCACAGATACGCAGTATTTT.

CDR3 coding DNA: TGTGCCAGCAGCTTAGGTCGAGGGACTTACGAGCAGTACTTC. Protein: CASSLGRGTYEQYF. The J gene is TRBJ2-7, the V gene TRBV13; weak D call: TRBD2 (6 bases). Germline V gives CDR1 PRHDT, CDR2 FYEKMQ (reference sequence). Trimming pared 0 bases from V and 4 bases from J, leaving 10 bases between. The CDR3 extends over 14 amino acids.

The genes are TRBV2 and TRBJ1-5, with D tentatively TRBD1 (5 bases). CDR1 and CDR2 from the germline V gene are SNHLY and FYNNEI. The CDR3 sequence is 14 residues long. Trimming cost V 6 bases and J 3 bases, with 12 bases left between them. The CDR3 sequence: CASSLDSFNQPQHF. The CDR3 bases are TGTGCCAGCAGCCTAGACAGTTTCAATCAGCCCCAGCATTTT.

The chain carries TRBV7-3 and TRBJ1-4; D remains ambiguous. The CDR3 extends over 14 amino acids. CDR1 and CDR2 (germline): SGHTA, FQGTGA. V was trimmed by 7 bases and J by 8 bases, leaving 17 bases between them. DNA for the CDR3: TGTGCCAGCACCTATCCGCCTGGGGAAGAAAAACTGTTTTTT. It translates to CASTYPPGEEKLFF.

This clone was seen only once. V usage is TRBV6-6 and J usage is TRBJ2-1, with TRBD2 matching over 8 bases. Germline V gene lookup returns CDR1 MNHNY and CDR2 SVGAGI (reference sequence). There are 16 residues in the CDR3. V dropped 5 bases and J dropped 6; count of bases not matched to a gene: 12. DNA for the CDR3: TGTGCCAGCAGTCGCCCACTAGCGGAAGCCCCCAATGAGCAGTTCTTC. Amino acid sequence: CASSRPLAEAPNEQFF.

The chain has TRBV7-9 and TRBJ1-3; no firm D call. This CDR3 has 15 amino acids. Germline lookup yields CDR1 SEHNR and CDR2 FQNEAQ (reference sequence). Trimming took off 0 bases at V and 0 bases at J, with 6 bases between the two ends. CDR3 sequence (DNA): TGTGCCAGCAGCTTAGCCAGGATCTCTGGAAACACCATATATTTT. Translation gives CASSLARISGNTIYF.

The rearrangement links TRBV6-5 to TRBJ1-4, with D possibly matching TRBD1 (6 bases). Trimming removed 8 bases at V and 8 bases at J, with 18 bases between. Germline V gene data show CDR1 as MNHEY and CDR2 as SVGAGI. This CDR3 spans 14 amino acids. DNA for the CDR3: TGTGCCAGCGGAAGGGGCACAGGGAACGAAAAACTGTTTTTT. The encoded protein is CASGRGTGNEKLFF.

CDR3 in DNA: TGTGCCAGCATTCGACAGGGGGTCGGCTACACCTTC. Its protein is CASIRQGVGYTF. The chain employs TRBV6-6 and TRBJ1-2, with TRBD1 matching over 9 bases. The CDR3 covers 12 residues. Germline-derived CDR1 and CDR2 are MNHNY and SVGAGI (reference sequence). The V segment lost 7 bases and the J segment 8 bases; nucleotides outside the gene matches: 5.

The CDR3: CASSTGTYTPETQYF. In DNA, the CDR3 is TGTGCCAGCAGCACCGGGACTTACACCCCAGAGACCCAGTACTTC. The chain joins TRBV7-2 to TRBJ2-5; weak D call: TRBD2 (6 bases). CDR1 SGHTA and CDR2 FQGNSA come from the germline V gene. The V gene lost 5 bases and the J gene lost 4 bases, with 17 bases spanning the gap. CDR3 length: 15 residues.

The chain joins TRBV13 to TRBJ1-1; D remains ambiguous. There are 16 residues in the CDR3. Per germline, CDR1 PRHDT and CDR2 FYEKMQ (reference sequence). Trimming pared 5 bases from V and 3 bases from J, leaving 19 bases between. The CDR3 DNA sequence: TGTGCCAGCAGCCCCGGAGTACTAGTCAGTCACACTGAAGCTTTCTTT. Protein: CASSPGVLVSHTEAFF.

This rearrangement joins TRBV5-5 to TRBJ1-5, with 9 bases that match TRBD1. Germline-derived CDR1 and CDR2 are SGHKS and YYEKEE (reference sequence). Trimming at V came to 4 bases and at J to 4 bases, leaving 6 bases not matched to a gene. The CDR3 is 15 amino acids. In DNA, the CDR3 is TGTGCCAGCAGCATAGGGACAGGGCCAAATCAGCCCCAGCATTTT. Amino acids: CASSIGTGPNQPQHF. Supplemented by reference TRBV5-5 and TRBJ1-5, the full variable domain reads DAGVTQSPTHLIKTRGQQVTLRCSPISGHKSVSWYQQVLGQGPQFIFQYYEKEERGRGNFPDRFSARQFPNYSSELNVNALLLGDSALYLCASSIGTGPNQPQHFGDGTRLSIL.

This rearrangement joins TRBV5-6 to TRBJ2-4, with D tentatively TRBD2 (5 bases). The CDR3 totals 16 residues. The V gene's germline CDR1 is SGHDT and CDR2 YYEEEE. V shed 4 bases and J shed 0 bases, with 14 bases lying between them. The CDR3 nucleotides read TGTGCCAGCAGCCATAAGCGGAGCTTAGCCAAAAACATTCAGTACTTC. This sequence encodes CASSHKRSLAKNIQYF.

V gene TRBV7-2 combines with J gene TRBJ2-7, with a weak D call TRBD2 (6 bases). The CDR3 has 13 amino acids. Germline V lookup: CDR1 SGHTA, CDR2 FQGNSA. Trimming took off 8 bases at V and 2 bases at J, with 13 bases between the two ends. The CDR3 protein is CASRRRGAYEQYF. The CDR3 nucleotides read TGTGCCAGCCGGCGGCGGGGAGCCTACGAGCAGTACTTC. Full variable domain (missing parts from reference TRBV7-2 and TRBJ2-7): GAGVSQSPSNKVTEKGKDVELRCDPISGHTALYWYRQSLGQGLEFLIYFQGNSAPDKSGLPSDRFSAERTGGSVSTLTIQRTQQEDSAVYLCASRRRGAYEQYFGPGTRLTVT.

This chain joins TRBV10-2 and TRBJ2-3; 9 positions match TRBD2. Trimming took 10 bases from V and 4 from J; bases not matched to a gene: 9. Looked up from germline, CDR1 is WSHSY and CDR2 is SAAADI. This CDR3 is built from 14 residues. The chain's CDR3 is CATRGGGASDTQYF. The CDR3 DNA is TGCGCCACCCGCGGCGGGGGGGCCTCAGATACGCAGTATTTT.

This sequence joins TRBV6-5 and TRBJ2-3; the D is unclear. Germline V gene lookup returns CDR1 MNHEY and CDR2 SVGAGI. The V end was cut by 0 bases, the J end by 6 bases, with 7 bases between. This CDR3 has 13 amino acids. The CDR3 DNA follows: TGTGCCAGCAGTTACTCGAGGCCTGATACGCAGTATTTT. As protein: CASSYSRPDTQYF.

The J gene is TRBJ2-5, the V gene TRBV4-1; TRBD1 matches at 7 bases. CDR3 length: 14 residues. V shed 4 bases, J shed 3 bases, and the junction held 5 bases outside the gene matches. Germline CDR1 is MGHRA and CDR2 is YSYEKL. CDR3 DNA: TGCGCCAGCAGCCCCGGGACAGCGAAAGAGACCCAGTACTTC. Translated: CASSPGTAKETQYF.